This TCR beta chain is from a study of T-cell reconstitution after alpha-beta-depleted transplantation in children (dated by TCRdb to between 2015 and 2016). In the study overall: Using TCR repertoire profiling, the study quantitatively followed how T-cell immune reconstitution unfolded in children after TCRalphabeta/CD19-depleted allogeneic hematopoietic cell transplantation.

This clonotype has just a few counts. Its antigen is still unknown. There are no base qualities to consult, and no much larger clone falls within one base. Libraries were constructed by PCR. Sequenced using an Illumina HiSeq 2500. Molecular barcoding was employed in the preparation of TCR libraries, with unique molecular identifiers being used to normalize TCRbeta repertoire quantification. The public reads were run again by TCRdb, first through fastp at Q25 and then through MiXCR, and only productive beta chains were kept. Each CDR3 protein gets just one entry, which takes the most common genes and DNA from the rows behind it. For this sample there are hundreds of thousands of distinct CDR3 sequences; 16% appear just once. The ten largest clones represent approximately 1% of the sample. From a lookup of the germline V gene, CDR1 and CDR2 are MNHEY and SVGAGI. V loses 2 bases at its end and J loses 3 bases; junction bases beyond the gene matches: 3. The CDR3 runs 15 residues from the cysteine to the phenylalanine. Just the 45-base CDR3 DNA is kept, in frame starting at base 1.

This clonotype was obtained from a human donor who donated a stem cell graft to a child with acute myeloid leukemia. The source was PBMCs from the stem cell graft donor, collected from the stem cell graft. The chain is made from TRBV6-5 and TRBJ2-5; 10 of the junction bases match TRBD2. At the DNA level, the sequence is TGTGCCAGCAGTTACCCCGGGACTAGCGAAGAGACCCAGTACTTC. Translated, it gives CASSYPGTSEETQYF.